These T cell receptor beta chains were read from a single sample in a study of cytomegalovirus exposure and HLA in healthy donors. Generated by immunoSEQ multiplex PCR, the TCRdb table keeps only in-frame clones and is missing some. Of more than 100,000 clones in the sample, roughly three quarters were seen once. The sample taken for sequencing was PBMCs. Receptors were obtained from a young woman in good health and CMV-seropositive. Both conserved end residues are part of each CDR3. D genes are given only for firm matches. Clone size is given for some rows only: seen once, a few or many times, or a class if the clone is expanded.

V	D	J	size	CDR3	DNA
TRBV5-4	-	TRBJ1-1	few	CASSSNTEAFF	TGTGCCAGCAGCTCAAACACTGAAGCTTTCTTT
TRBV30	-	TRBJ2-2	once	CAWEVWPTNTGELFF	TGTGCCTGGGAGGTTTGGCCGACGAACACCGGGGAGCTGTTTTTT
TRBV4-2	TRBD1	TRBJ1-2	-	CASSQDLQGKYGYTF	TGTGCCAGCAGCCAAGATTTACAGGGGAAATATGGCTACACCTTC
TRBV10-3	TRBD2	TRBJ2-1	few	CAISESRASGDNNEQFF	TGTGCCATCAGTGAGTCGAGGGCTAGCGGGGATAACAATGAGCAGTTCTTC
TRBV6-6	-	TRBJ2-3	-	CASSYGSGRTDTQYF	TGTGCCAGCAGTTACGGCAGCGGGCGTACAGATACGCAGTATTTT
TRBV14	-	TRBJ2-7	-	CASSPQNSYYEQYF	TGTGCCAGCAGCCCACAGAATTCTTATTACGAGCAGTACTTC
TRBV5-1	-	TRBJ2-7	-	CASKFGVIGGYEQYF	TGCGCCAGCAAGTTCGGAGTCATCGGGGGCTACGAGCAGTACTTC
TRBV25-1	-	TRBJ2-5	-	CASSPEETQYF	TGTGCCAGCAGTCCTGAAGAGACCCAGTACTTC
TRBV10-3	TRBD1	TRBJ1-2	-	CAISESAQGAGGYTF	TGTGCCATCAGTGAGTCGGCCCAGGGGGCAGGTGGCTACACCTTC
TRBV7-6	TRBD2	TRBJ2-5	-	CASSLAGTSGQTQYF	TGTGCCAGCAGCTTAGCGGGGACTAGCGGGCAGACCCAGTACTTC
TRBV29-1	TRBD1	TRBJ2-7	-	CSVRTGELYEQYF	TGCAGCGTTAGGACAGGGGAACTCTACGAGCAGTACTTC